These 20 T cell receptor beta chains came from one sample sequenced in a study of blood T cell repertoires in COVID-19. The table came from immunoSEQ multiplex PCR; TCRdb's copy has only in-frame clones and leaves some out. Of about 110,000 clones listed, 65% to 90% are singletons. The specimen sequenced was peripheral blood. The receptor source for this set is a woman older than 75 with active or convalescent COVID-19.

The chain couples TRBV7-2 to TRBJ2-7; 15 bases fit TRBD2. Per the germline V gene, CDR1 is SGHTA and CDR2 is FQGNSA. V gave up 3 bases and J gave up 3 bases; unmatched junction bases: 9. This CDR3 comprises 18 residues. The CDR3 is CASSFPGTSGRSSYEQYF. CDR3 in DNA: TGTGCCAGCAGCTTCCCCGGGACTAGCGGGAGGAGTAGCTACGAGCAGTACTTC. The full variable domain, with the rest looked up from reference TRBV7-2 and TRBJ2-7, is GAGVSQSPSNKVTEKGKDVELRCDPISGHTALYWYRQSLGQGLEFLIYFQGNSAPDKSGLPSDRFSAERTGGSVSTLTIQRTQQEDSAVYLCASSFPGTSGRSSYEQYFGPGTRLTVT.

V and J are TRBV5-1 and TRBJ1-1, with no clear D. The germline CDR1 and CDR2 sequences are SGHRS and YFSETQ. The CDR3 contains 14 residues. Trimming pared 0 bases from V and 1 base from J, leaving 7 bases between. The CDR3 region has the DNA TGCGCCAGCAGCTTGGTACCAGAGAACACTGAAGCTTTCTTT. Translating gives CASSLVPENTEAFF. Full variable domain (outside the CDR3, taken from reference TRBV5-1 and TRBJ1-1): KAGVTQTPRYLIKTRGQQVTLSCSPISGHRSVSWYQQTPGQGLQFLFEYFSETQRNKGNFPGRFSGRQFSNSRSEMNVSTLELGDSALYLCASSLVPENTEAFFGQGTRLTVV.

J is TRBJ1-1 and V is TRBV28; no firm D call. Germline CDR1 is MDHEN and CDR2 is SYDVKM. V was clipped by 10 bases and J by 0 bases, with 12 bases between them. CDR3 size: 13 residues. The CDR3 region is CATKTLMNTEAFF. The CDR3 bases are TGTGCCACCAAGACACTTATGAACACTGAAGCTTTCTTT.

Concerning this clone: At one boundary the junction diverges from the germline segment, which might be a read error. The chain recombines TRBV7-7 with TRBJ2-3, with 7 bases identical to TRBD2. This CDR3 is built from 16 residues. Germline CDR1 and CDR2: SSHAT and FNYEAQ (reference sequence). The CDR3 loop is CASSPISGSYTDTQYF. For the CDR3, the DNA is TGTGCTAGCAGCCCAATTAGCGGGTCTTACACAGATACGCAGTATTTT.

The J gene is TRBJ2-1, the V gene TRBV7-2; 10 positions agree with TRBD2. The CDR3 has 16 residues. Germline V gene sequence: CDR1 SGHTA, CDR2 FQGNSA. V lost 2 bases, J lost 6 bases, and 7 bases stayed unmatched. CDR3 bases: TGTGCCAGCAGCTTAAGTCTAGCGGGAGCCCTCAATGAGCAGTTCTTC. As protein: CASSLSLAGALNEQFF.

The rearrangement joins TRBV7-8 to TRBJ1-1; D is undetermined. The CDR3 has 13 amino acids. Germline assignment: CDR1 SGHVS and CDR2 FQNEAQ. V shed 0 bases and J shed 1 base, with 3 bases lying between them. The CDR3 here is CASSLARNTEAFF. The CDR3 region has the DNA TGTGCCAGCAGCTTAGCGCGGAACACTGAAGCTTTCTTT.

This chain connects TRBV6-6 to TRBJ2-4; possible D gene TRBD1, 5 bases. This CDR3 is 18 amino acids long. Germline V CDR1 and CDR2: MNHNY, SVGAGI (reference sequence). V was pared by 5 bases and J by 1 base, with 21 bases between. Written as DNA, the CDR3 is TGTGCCAGCAGTCGCGCATGGGTTTCAGGGAAGGCCAAAAACATTCAGTACTTC. It encodes CASSRAWVSGKAKNIQYF.

The chain links TRBV7-6 to TRBJ1-6, with a tentative D call TRBD1 (5 bases). The CDR3 covers 12 residues. V gave up 5 bases and J gave up 11 bases, with 10 bases separating them. CDR1 and CDR2 (germline): SGHVS, FNYEAQ. The CDR3 protein is CASSQEGPPLHF. CDR3 DNA sequence: TGTGCCAGCAGCCAGGAGGGGCCACCCCTCCACTTT.

This clone was observed once. The J gene is TRBJ2-5, the V gene TRBV5-1; 12 bases are shared with TRBD2. The V gene end was trimmed by 0 bases and the J gene end by 4 bases; junction bases not matched to a gene: 1. Germline V lookup: CDR1 SGHRS, CDR2 YFSETQ. The CDR3 is 15 amino acids. Here the CDR3 DNA reads TGCGCCAGCAGCTTGGTACTAGCGGGAGGAGAGACCCAGTACTTC. Encoded protein: CASSLVLAGGETQYF.

V is TRBV30 and J is TRBJ2-2, with a weak D call TRBD1 (5 bases). The CDR3 runs to 14 residues. CDR1 is GTSNPN and CDR2 is SVGIG in the germline V gene (reference sequence). The V end was cut by 2 bases, the J end by 6 bases, with 13 bases between. CDR3 DNA sequence: TGTGCCTGGAGTAAAGGGGCACCTTCCGGGGAGCTGTTTTTT. It yields the protein CAWSKGAPSGELFF.

The chain uses TRBV9 and TRBJ2-7, with 14 bases identical to TRBD2. The V segment lost 4 bases and the J segment 4 bases; nucleotides outside the gene matches: 10. Germline V CDR1 and CDR2: SGDLS, YYNGEE. The CDR3 is 17 amino acids. CDR3 protein: CASSTRTSGRPPYEQYF. In nucleotides, the CDR3 is TGTGCCAGCAGCACCCGGACTAGCGGGAGGCCCCCATACGAGCAGTACTTC.

The chain combines TRBV10-2 with TRBJ2-7, with TRBD1 matching 8 bases. Germline values: CDR1 WSHSY, CDR2 SAAADI. The CDR3 loop spans 12 amino acids. Germline trimming cut 7 bases from V and 4 bases from J; bases unmatched to any gene: 3. CDR3 in DNA: TGCGCCAGCACCCGACAGGGGTACGAGCAGTACTTC. It specifies CASTRQGYEQYF.

The gene calls are TRBV6-1 and TRBJ2-2; the match to TRBD1 covers 9 bases. The CDR3 runs 16 residues. Looked up from germline, CDR1 is MNHNS and CDR2 is SASEGT. V shed 3 bases and J 0 bases; nucleotides not matched to a gene: 2. CDR3 sequence (DNA): TGTGCCAGCAGTGAGTGGACAGGGGCGAACACCGGGGAGCTGTTTTTT. It encodes CASSEWTGANTGELFF.

The chain is built from TRBV24-1 and TRBJ1-4; 7 positions agree with TRBD1. The CDR3 extends over 16 amino acids. Germline V lookup: CDR1 KGHDR, CDR2 SFDVKD. The V segment lost 1 base and the J segment 6 bases; nucleotides outside the gene matches: 7. This CDR3 reads CATSDFDRDGDEKLFF. In DNA form, the CDR3 reads TGTGCCACCAGTGATTTTGACAGGGATGGGGATGAAAAACTGTTTTTT.

This rearrangement joins TRBV5-1 to TRBJ1-4; possibly TRBD1 for D (5 bases). The CDR3 is 15 amino acids. CDR1 is SGHRS and CDR2 is YFSETQ in the germline V gene. V was clipped by 4 bases and J by 8 bases, with 18 bases between them. This CDR3 is CASSPTRVGVEKLFF. The CDR3 DNA reads TGCGCCAGCAGCCCCACCAGGGTCGGTGTCGAAAAACTGTTTTTT.

The chain carries TRBV28 and TRBJ1-2, with TRBD1 identical over 7 bases. The CDR3 covers 13 residues. CDR1 is MDHEN and CDR2 is SYDVKM in the germline V gene. The V gene end was trimmed by 5 bases and the J gene end by 8 bases; junction bases not matched to a gene: 8. The CDR3 sequence: CASSPRDSRGYTF. CDR3 nucleotide sequence: TGTGCCAGCAGTCCCCGGGACAGCAGGGGCTACACCTTC.

The chain has TRBV9 and TRBJ2-6; 13 bases align to TRBD2. Unmatched junction bases numbered 11, after V lost 4 bases and J lost 4 bases. The germline V gene encodes CDR1 SGDLS and CDR2 YYNGEE. The CDR3 contains 19 residues. CDR3 nucleotide sequence: TGTGCCAGCAGCCCCACGGGACTAGCGGGATTACCCGGGGCCAACGTCCTGACTTTC. Protein: CASSPTGLAGLPGANVLTF.

V and J are TRBV15 and TRBJ2-5, with 10 nucleotides matching TRBD2. This CDR3 region has 17 residues. V trimming: 1 base; J trimming: 2 bases; junction bases outside the gene matches: 7. Germline assignment: CDR1 LNHNV and CDR2 YYDKDF (reference sequence). The CDR3 DNA reads TGTGCCACCAGCAGAGGCTCTAGCGGGAGTGTACAAGAGACCCAGTACTTC. This encodes CATSRGSSGSVQETQYF.

The chain employs TRBV5-1 and TRBJ2-3; D perhaps matches TRBD1 (5 bases). Germline CDR1 SGHRS, CDR2 YFSETQ. V was cut by 4 bases and J by 6 bases, with 9 bases left in between. The CDR3 length is 12 residues. The CDR3 is CASSPRQDTQYF. The CDR3 DNA sequence: TGCGCCAGCAGCCCGAGACAGGATACGCAGTATTTT.

The rearrangement links TRBV9 to TRBJ2-5; 9 bases are a match to TRBD2. CDR3 size: 17 residues. V lost 0 bases and J lost 5; bases outside the gene matches: 11. From germline, CDR1 is SGDLS and CDR2 YYNGEE. CDR3 DNA sequence: TGTGCCAGCAGCGTAGGATTTGCGGGAGGGCCTAAGGAGACCCAGTACTTC. Translation: CASSVGFAGGPKETQYF.